Listed here are 15 T cell receptor beta chains from one sample, sequenced in a study of patients and donors after allogeneic stem cell transplantation. TCRdb re-derived calls from the RT-PCR reads in MiXCR, one entry per CDR3 protein. This sample has roughly 200,000 distinct CDR3 sequences; around two fifths occur once, and the top ten carry 11%. What was sequenced was blood, either unsorted or a sorted T cell fraction (not recorded which). The source is a human donor who was either an allogeneic HSCT recipient or a stem cell or donor lymphocyte infusion donor (not recorded which). It is not recorded whose cells these are; they may come from a transplant donor.

V is TRBV12-3 or TRBV12-4 and J is TRBJ1-5, with TRBD1 as a possible D gene (5 bases). The CDR3 runs 16 residues. V was trimmed by 6 bases and J by 0 bases, leaving 15 bases between them. CDR3 sequence reads: CASSTPGRRSNQPQHF. CDR3 in DNA: TGTGCCAGCAGCACCCCGGGACGGCGTAGCAATCAGCCCCAGCATTTT.

This clonotype occurred a few times. The gene calls are TRBV9 and TRBJ1-1; maybe TRBD1 (6 bases). The V and J ends lost 0 bases and 1 base respectively, with 10 bases between them. The CDR3 contains 15 residues. Germline CDR1 and CDR2: SGDLS and YYNGEE. As DNA, the CDR3 is TGTGCCAGCAGCGTAGTGGTGGGGGCGAACACTGAAGCTTTCTTT. Protein product: CASSVVVGANTEAFF.

The sample holds a few counts of this clonotype. This sequence joins TRBV12-3 or TRBV12-4 and TRBJ1-5, with TRBD1 identical over 11 bases. V shed 5 bases, J shed 7 bases, and the junction held 4 bases outside the gene matches. The CDR3 is 14 residues long. The CDR3 loop reads CASSLDRGQQPQHF. The CDR3 DNA reads as TGTGCCAGCAGTCTGGACAGGGGGCAGCAGCCCCAGCATTTT.

The genes are TRBV7-2 and TRBJ2-1, with D unresolved. CDR1 is SGHTA, CDR2 FQGNSA, per germline. This CDR3 has 17 residues. V gave up 2 bases and J gave up 4 bases, with 18 bases separating them. This CDR3 is CASSLIRWYGPYNEQFF. CDR3 nucleotide sequence: TGTGCCAGCAGCTTAATAAGATGGTACGGACCTTACAATGAGCAGTTCTTC.

The rearrangement joins TRBV4-3 to TRBJ2-7, with D perhaps matching TRBD1 (5 bases). This CDR3 contains 16 residues. Germline V gene data show CDR1 as LGHNA and CDR2 as YSLEER. V was trimmed by 0 bases and J by 0 bases, leaving 12 bases between them. CDR3 sequence (DNA): TGCGCCAGCAGCCAAGAAGGCGGCGGACACTCCTACGAGCAGTACTTC. Protein product: CASSQEGGGHSYEQYF.

The rearrangement joins TRBV9 to TRBJ2-1; 7 nucleotides agree with TRBD1. V shed 6 bases, J shed 3 bases, and the junction held 12 bases outside the gene matches. The germline gives CDR1 SGDLS, CDR2 YYNGEE. The CDR3 consists of 16 residues. The CDR3 here is CASNHRGVLLYNEQFF. CDR3 nucleotide sequence: TGTGCCAGCAACCACAGGGGCGTCCTTCTCTACAATGAGCAGTTCTTC. Variable domain in full (rest from reference TRBV9 and TRBJ2-1): DSGVTQTPKHLITATGQRVTLRCSPRSGDLSVYWYQQSLDQGLQFLIQYYNGEERAKGNILERFSAQQFPDLHSELNLSSLELGDSALYFCASNHRGVLLYNEQFFGPGTRLTVL.

CDR3 loop: CASSLMGRDTEAFF. In DNA form, the CDR3 reads TGCGCCAGCAGCCTGATGGGTCGTGACACTGAAGCTTTCTTT. This sequence joins TRBV5-1 and TRBJ1-1; D uncertain. Germline CDR1 is SGHRS and CDR2 is YFSETQ. Trimming removed 4 bases from V and 3 bases from J, with 13 bases in between. The CDR3 has 14 amino acids.

This chain links TRBV7-9 with TRBJ2-2; D might be TRBD1 (5 bases). The germline gives CDR1 SEHNR, CDR2 FQNEAQ (reference sequence). The V end was cut by 5 bases, the J end by 4 bases, with 17 bases between. CDR3 length equals 16 residues. This CDR3 is CASSAIGARGTGELFF. In DNA form, the CDR3 reads TGTGCCAGCAGCGCAATTGGGGCCCGCGGCACCGGGGAGCTGTTTTTT.

The table lists this clonotype with a few counts. This sequence joins TRBV20-1 and TRBJ1-2; 8 bases are shared with TRBD1. Germline V gene sequence: CDR1 DFQATT, CDR2 SNEGSKA (reference sequence). There are 14 residues in the CDR3. V gave up 2 bases and J gave up 8 bases; unmatched junction bases: 10. The CDR3 loop reads CSARRQGAAWGYTF. The DNA for the CDR3 is TGCAGTGCTAGAAGGCAGGGGGCTGCTTGGGGCTACACCTTC.

The V gene is TRBV3-1, the J gene TRBJ2-2; possibly TRBD2 for D (5 bases). Germline CDR1 and CDR2: LGHDT and YNNKEL (reference sequence). The CDR3 contains 17 residues. V was trimmed by 0 bases and J by 6 bases, leaving 17 bases between them. CDR3 DNA: TGTGCCAGCAGCCAAGATCTGTCCGGGGTTCAGGCCGGGGAGCTGTTTTTT. It specifies CASSQDLSGVQAGELFF.

This chain connects TRBV28 to TRBJ1-2; D possibly corresponds to TRBD1 (6 bases). Trimming pared 3 bases from V and 4 bases from J, leaving 15 bases between. Germline values: CDR1 MDHEN, CDR2 SYDVKM. This CDR3 contains 15 residues. In DNA, the CDR3 is TGTGCCAGCAGTTTCCGACAGGCTCTTGTCTATGGCTACACCTTC. Its protein is CASSFRQALVYGYTF.

The V gene is TRBV6-1, the J gene TRBJ1-4; tentative D call: TRBD1 (5 bases). Germline CDR1 MNHNS, CDR2 SASEGT. Trimming shortened V by 0 bases and J by 8 bases, and 13 bases separated the two germline ends. This CDR3 has 15 residues. As DNA, the CDR3 is TGTGCCAGCAGTGAAGCACAGGCAAGGAGCGAAAAACTGTTTTTT. This translates into CASSEAQARSEKLFF.

The chain links TRBV27 to TRBJ1-5, with a tentative D call TRBD1 (6 bases). The CDR3 totals 15 residues. V was cut by 6 bases and J by 0 bases, with 12 bases left in between. Germline V gene sequence: CDR1 MNHEY, CDR2 SMNVEV (reference sequence). CDR3 region: CASRRQAYSNQPQHF. CDR3 in DNA: TGTGCCAGCAGAAGACAGGCGTATAGCAATCAGCCCCAGCATTTT.

This chain connects TRBV7-9 to TRBJ1-2; D perhaps matches TRBD1 (5 bases). The CDR3 spans 10 residues. Germline assignment: CDR1 SEHNR and CDR2 FQNEAQ (reference sequence). Trimming shortened V by 10 bases and J by 4 bases, and 7 bases separated the two germline ends. The DNA of the CDR3 is TGTGCCACCGACAGCTATGGCTACACCTTC. It translates to CATDSYGYTF.

The DNA for the CDR3 is TGCAGCGTTGATCTGGCAAGACGAGAGACCCAGTACTTC. This sequence encodes CSVDLARRETQYF. The chain has TRBV29-1 and TRBJ2-5; D is uncertain. This CDR3 region has 13 residues. The germline CDR1 and CDR2 sequences are SQVTM and ANQGSEA. Deletions cut 3 bases from V and 4 bases from J, with 12 bases between.